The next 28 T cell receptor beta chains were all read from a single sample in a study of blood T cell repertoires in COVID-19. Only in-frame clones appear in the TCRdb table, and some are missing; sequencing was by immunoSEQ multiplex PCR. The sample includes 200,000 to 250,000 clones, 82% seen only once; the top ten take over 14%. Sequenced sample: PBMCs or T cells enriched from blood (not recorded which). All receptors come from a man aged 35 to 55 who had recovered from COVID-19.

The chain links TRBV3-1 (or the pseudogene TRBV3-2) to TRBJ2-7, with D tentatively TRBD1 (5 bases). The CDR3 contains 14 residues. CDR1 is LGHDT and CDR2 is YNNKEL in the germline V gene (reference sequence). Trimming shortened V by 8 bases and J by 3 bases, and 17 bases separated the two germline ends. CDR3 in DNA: TGTGCCAGCTCTCCCGTGGGGCTAGGCTACGAGCAGTACTTC. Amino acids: CASSPVGLGYEQYF.

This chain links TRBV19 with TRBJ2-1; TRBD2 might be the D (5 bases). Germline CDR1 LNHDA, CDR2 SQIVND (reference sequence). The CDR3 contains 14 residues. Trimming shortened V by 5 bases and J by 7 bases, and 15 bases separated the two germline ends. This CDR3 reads CASSLQRGPNEQFF. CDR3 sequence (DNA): TGTGCCAGTAGTTTGCAGCGAGGGCCGAATGAGCAGTTCTTC.

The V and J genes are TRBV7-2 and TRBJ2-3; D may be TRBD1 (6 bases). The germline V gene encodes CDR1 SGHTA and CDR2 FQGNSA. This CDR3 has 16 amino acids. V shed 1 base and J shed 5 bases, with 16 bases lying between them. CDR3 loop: CASSLGLTGYGDTQYF. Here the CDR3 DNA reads TGTGCCAGCAGCTTAGGGCTGACAGGTTATGGAGATACGCAGTATTTT.

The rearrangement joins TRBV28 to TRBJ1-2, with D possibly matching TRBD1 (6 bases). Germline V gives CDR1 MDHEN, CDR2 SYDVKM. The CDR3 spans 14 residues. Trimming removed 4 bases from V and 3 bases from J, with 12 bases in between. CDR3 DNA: TGTGCCAGCAGTTCCCCTTCAGGGGACTATGGCTACACCTTC. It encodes CASSSPSGDYGYTF.

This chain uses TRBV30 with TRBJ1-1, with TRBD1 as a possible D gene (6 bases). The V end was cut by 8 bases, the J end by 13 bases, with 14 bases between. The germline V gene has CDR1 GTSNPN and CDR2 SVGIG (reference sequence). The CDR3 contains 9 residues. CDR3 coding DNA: TGTGCCGGGATGGAAGGGGGTTTCTTT. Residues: CAGMEGGFF.

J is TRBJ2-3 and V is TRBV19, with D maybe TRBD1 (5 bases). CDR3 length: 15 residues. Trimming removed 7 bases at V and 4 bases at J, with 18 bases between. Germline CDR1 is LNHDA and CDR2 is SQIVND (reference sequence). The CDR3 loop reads CASTPTAGWADTQYF. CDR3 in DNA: TGTGCCAGTACCCCTACGGCAGGGTGGGCAGATACGCAGTATTTT.

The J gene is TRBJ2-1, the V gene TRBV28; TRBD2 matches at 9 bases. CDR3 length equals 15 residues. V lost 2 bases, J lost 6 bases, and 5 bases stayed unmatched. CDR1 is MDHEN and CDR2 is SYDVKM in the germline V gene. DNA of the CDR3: TGTGCCAGCAGTTTACTGGCGGGAGGGCCCAATGAGCAGTTCTTC. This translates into CASSLLAGGPNEQFF.

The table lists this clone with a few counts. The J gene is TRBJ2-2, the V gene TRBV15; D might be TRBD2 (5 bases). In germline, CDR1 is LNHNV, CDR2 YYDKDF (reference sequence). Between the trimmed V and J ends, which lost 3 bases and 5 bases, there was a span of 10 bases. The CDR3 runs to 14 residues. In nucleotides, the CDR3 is TGTGCCACCAGCAGGGGCGGGTCAACCGGGGAGCTGTTTTTT. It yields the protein CATSRGGSTGELFF.

The CDR3 sequence: CASRPRRGTSGSNQETQYF. CDR3 sequence (DNA): TGTGCCAGCAGACCTCGAAGAGGGACTAGCGGGAGTAACCAAGAGACCCAGTACTTC. The chain joins TRBV7-8 to TRBJ2-5; 14 bases fit TRBD2. Per the germline V gene, CDR1 is SGHVS and CDR2 is FQNEAQ. V gave up 6 bases and J gave up 0 bases; unmatched junction bases: 12. The CDR3 contains 19 residues.

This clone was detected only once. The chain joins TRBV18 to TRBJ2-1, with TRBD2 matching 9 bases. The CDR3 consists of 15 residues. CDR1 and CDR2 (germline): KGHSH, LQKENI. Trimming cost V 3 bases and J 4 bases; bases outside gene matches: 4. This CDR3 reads CASSPTTSGYNEQFF. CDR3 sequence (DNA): TGTGCCAGCTCACCGACGACTAGCGGATACAATGAGCAGTTCTTC.

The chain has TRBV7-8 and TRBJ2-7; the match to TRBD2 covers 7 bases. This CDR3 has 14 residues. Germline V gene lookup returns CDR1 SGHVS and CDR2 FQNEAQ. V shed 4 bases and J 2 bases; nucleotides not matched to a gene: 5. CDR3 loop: CASSWEGIAYEQYF. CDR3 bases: TGTGCCAGCAGCTGGGAGGGTATCGCCTACGAGCAGTACTTC.

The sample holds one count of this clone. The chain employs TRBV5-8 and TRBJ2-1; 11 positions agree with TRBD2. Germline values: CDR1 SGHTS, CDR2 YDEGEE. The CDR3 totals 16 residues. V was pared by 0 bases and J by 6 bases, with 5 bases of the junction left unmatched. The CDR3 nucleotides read TGTGCCAGCAGCTTGGAGGCCGGACTAGCGGGCAATGAGCAGTTCTTC. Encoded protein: CASSLEAGLAGNEQFF.

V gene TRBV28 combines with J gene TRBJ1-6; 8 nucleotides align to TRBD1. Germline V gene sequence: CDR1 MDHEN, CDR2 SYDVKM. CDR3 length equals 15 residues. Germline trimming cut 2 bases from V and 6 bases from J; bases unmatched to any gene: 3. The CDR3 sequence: CASSLSGTGNSPLHF. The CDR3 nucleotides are TGTGCCAGCAGTTTAAGCGGGACAGGTAATTCACCCCTCCACTTT.

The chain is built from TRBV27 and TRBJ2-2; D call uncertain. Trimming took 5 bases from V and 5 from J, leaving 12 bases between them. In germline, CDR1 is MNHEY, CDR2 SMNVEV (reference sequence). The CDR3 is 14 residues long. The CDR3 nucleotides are TGTGCCAGCAGTCGCCCCCCCAGTACCGGGGAGCTGTTTTTT. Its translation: CASSRPPSTGELFF.

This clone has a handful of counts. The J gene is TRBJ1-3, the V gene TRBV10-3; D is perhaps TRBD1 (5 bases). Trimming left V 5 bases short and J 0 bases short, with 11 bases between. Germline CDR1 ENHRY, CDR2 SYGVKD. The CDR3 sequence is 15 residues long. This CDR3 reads CAISTSGFSGNTIYF. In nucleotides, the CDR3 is TGTGCCATCAGTACTTCAGGGTTCTCTGGAAACACCATATATTTT.

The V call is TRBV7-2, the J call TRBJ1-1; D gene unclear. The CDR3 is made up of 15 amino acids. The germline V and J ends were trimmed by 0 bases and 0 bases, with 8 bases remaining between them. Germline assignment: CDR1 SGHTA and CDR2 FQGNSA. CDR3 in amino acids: CASSLATGVNTEAFF. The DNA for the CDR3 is TGTGCCAGCAGCTTAGCTACCGGAGTGAACACTGAAGCTTTCTTT. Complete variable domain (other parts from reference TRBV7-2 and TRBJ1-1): GAGVSQSPSNKVTEKGKDVELRCDPISGHTALYWYRQSLGQGLEFLIYFQGNSAPDKSGLPSDRFSAERTGGSVSTLTIQRTQQEDSAVYLCASSLATGVNTEAFFGQGTRLTVV.

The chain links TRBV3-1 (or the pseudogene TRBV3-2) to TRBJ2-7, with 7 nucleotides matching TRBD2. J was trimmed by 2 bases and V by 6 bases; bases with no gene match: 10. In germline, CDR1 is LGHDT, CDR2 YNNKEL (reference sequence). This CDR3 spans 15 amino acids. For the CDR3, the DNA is TGTGCCAGCAGTCCGGCCGCTAGCGGAGCCTACGAGCAGTACTTC. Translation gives CASSPAASGAYEQYF.

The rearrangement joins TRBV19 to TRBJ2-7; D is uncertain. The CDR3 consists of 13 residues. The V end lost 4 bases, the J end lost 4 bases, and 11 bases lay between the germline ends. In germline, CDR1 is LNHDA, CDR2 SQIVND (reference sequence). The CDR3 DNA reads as TGTGCCAGTAGTAAACTTGATACGTACGAGCAGTACTTC. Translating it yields CASSKLDTYEQYF.

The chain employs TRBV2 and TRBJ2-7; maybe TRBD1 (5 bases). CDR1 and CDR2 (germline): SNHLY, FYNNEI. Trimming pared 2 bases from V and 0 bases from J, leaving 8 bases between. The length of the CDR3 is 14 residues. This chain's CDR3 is CASSEFRGSYEQYF. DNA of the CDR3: TGTGCCAGCAGTGAATTTAGGGGCTCCTACGAGCAGTACTTC.

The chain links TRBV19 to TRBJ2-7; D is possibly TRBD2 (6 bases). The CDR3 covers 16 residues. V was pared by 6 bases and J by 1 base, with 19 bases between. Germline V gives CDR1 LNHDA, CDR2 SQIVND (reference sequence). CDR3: CASSRSGGLSSYEQYF. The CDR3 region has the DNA TGTGCCAGTAGCCGAAGTGGGGGGTTGAGTTCCTACGAGCAGTACTTC.

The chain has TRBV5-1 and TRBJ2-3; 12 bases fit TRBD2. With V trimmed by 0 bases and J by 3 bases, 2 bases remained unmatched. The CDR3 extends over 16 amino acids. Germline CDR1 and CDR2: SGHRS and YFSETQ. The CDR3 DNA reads TGCGCCAGCAGCTTGGCAACTAGCGGGGGGACAGATACGCAGTATTTT. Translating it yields CASSLATSGGTDTQYF.

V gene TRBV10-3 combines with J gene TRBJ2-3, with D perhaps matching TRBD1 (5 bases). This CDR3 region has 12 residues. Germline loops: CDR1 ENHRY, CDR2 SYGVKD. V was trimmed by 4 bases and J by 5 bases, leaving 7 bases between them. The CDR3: CAISGQGDTQYF. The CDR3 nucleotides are TGTGCCATCAGTGGCCAGGGAGATACGCAGTATTTT.

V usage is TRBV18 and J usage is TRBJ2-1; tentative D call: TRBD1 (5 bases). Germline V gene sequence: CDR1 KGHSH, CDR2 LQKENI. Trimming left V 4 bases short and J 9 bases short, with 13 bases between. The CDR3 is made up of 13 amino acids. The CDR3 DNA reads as TGTGCCAGCTCACAGACAGTTTCGGGTGAGCAGTTCTTC. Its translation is CASSQTVSGEQFF.

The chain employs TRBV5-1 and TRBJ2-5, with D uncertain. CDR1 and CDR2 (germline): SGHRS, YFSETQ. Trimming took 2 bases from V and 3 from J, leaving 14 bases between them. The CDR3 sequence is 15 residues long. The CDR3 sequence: CASSFTLGGEETQYF. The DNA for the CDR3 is TGCGCCAGCAGCTTCACCCTAGGCGGAGAAGAGACCCAGTACTTC.

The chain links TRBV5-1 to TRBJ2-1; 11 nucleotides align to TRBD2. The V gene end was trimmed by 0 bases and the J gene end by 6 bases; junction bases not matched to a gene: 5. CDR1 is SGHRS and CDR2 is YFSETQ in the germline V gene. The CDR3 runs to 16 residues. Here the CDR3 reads CASSLGLAGLPNEQFF. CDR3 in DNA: TGCGCCAGCAGCTTGGGACTAGCGGGGTTACCCAATGAGCAGTTCTTC.

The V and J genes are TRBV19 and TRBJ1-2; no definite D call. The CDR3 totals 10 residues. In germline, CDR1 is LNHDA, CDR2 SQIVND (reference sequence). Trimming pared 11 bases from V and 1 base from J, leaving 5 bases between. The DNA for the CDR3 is TGTGCCTCTTATAACTATGGCTACACCTTC. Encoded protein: CASYNYGYTF.

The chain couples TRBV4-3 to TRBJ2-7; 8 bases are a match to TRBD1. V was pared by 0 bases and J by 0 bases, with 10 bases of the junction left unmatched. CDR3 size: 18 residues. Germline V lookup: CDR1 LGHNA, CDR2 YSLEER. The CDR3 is CASSQDLGGTGLSYEQYF. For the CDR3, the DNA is TGCGCCAGCAGCCAAGATCTGGGCGGGACAGGACTCTCCTACGAGCAGTACTTC.

The CDR3, as DNA: TGTGCCAGCAGCGTCACAGGGGGTCACAACTATGGCTACACCTTC. Its translation is CASSVTGGHNYGYTF. The chain joins TRBV9 to TRBJ1-2; 8 nucleotides align to TRBD1. V dropped 2 bases and J dropped 2; count of bases not matched to a gene: 5. In germline, CDR1 is SGDLS, CDR2 YYNGEE. The CDR3 length is 15 residues.